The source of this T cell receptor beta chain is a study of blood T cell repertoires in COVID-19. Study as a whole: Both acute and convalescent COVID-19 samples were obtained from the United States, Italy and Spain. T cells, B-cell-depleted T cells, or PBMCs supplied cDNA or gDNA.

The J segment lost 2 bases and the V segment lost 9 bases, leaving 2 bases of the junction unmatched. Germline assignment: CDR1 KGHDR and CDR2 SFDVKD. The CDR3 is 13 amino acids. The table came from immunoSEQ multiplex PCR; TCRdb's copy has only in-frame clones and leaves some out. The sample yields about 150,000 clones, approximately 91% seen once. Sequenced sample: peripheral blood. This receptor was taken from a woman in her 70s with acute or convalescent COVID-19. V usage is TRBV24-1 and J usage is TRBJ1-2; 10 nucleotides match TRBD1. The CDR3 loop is CATGDRGNYGYTF. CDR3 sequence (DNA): TGTGCCACCGGGGACAGGGGAAACTATGGCTACACCTTC.